This T cell receptor (beta chain) was captured in a study of sequential checkpoint blockade in melanoma. Study-wide background: Both treatment sequences were followed by maintenance nivolumab.

The treatment was: randomized to nivolumab then ipilimumab (arm A) or the reverse (arm B). CDR1 and CDR2 (germline): MDHEN, SYDVKM. The CDR3 extends over 15 amino acids. Trimming at V came to 7 bases and at J to 3 bases, leaving 8 bases not matched to a gene. Libraries were prepared by immunoSEQ multiplex PCR; TCRdb keeps only in-frame clonotypes and omits some of them. Of more than 25,000 clones in the sample, roughly 89% were seen once. The genes are TRBV28 and TRBJ1-4, with 7 bases lining up with TRBD1. Material: CD8+ T cells sorted from blood (inferred from file names), obtained from a patient given nivolumab and ipilimumab in sequence. The source of this sequence is a human donor with melanoma. The CDR3: CASTTGSPANEKLFF. In nucleotides, the CDR3 is TGTGCCAGCACGACAGGGTCCCCGGCTAATGAAAAACTGTTTTTT.